This entry concerns a single T cell receptor beta chain. This record belongs to a study of shared clonotypes between healthy human individuals. The table came from immunoSEQ multiplex PCR; TCRdb's copy has only in-frame clones and leaves some out. The profile shows about 1.5 million clones, around 98% of them singletons. Specimen: naive CD4+ T cells sorted from blood. Subset denoted: CD45RA+ positively selected. The TCR comes from a man aged 25 to 40 in good health.

The CDR3 nucleotides read TGCAGCGTTTTTGAAGGAAACACCATATATTTT. Translation gives CSVFEGNTIYF. The J gene is TRBJ1-3, the V gene TRBV29-1; the D is unclear. The V gene's germline CDR1 is SQVTM and CDR2 ANQGSEA. Trimming took 5 bases from V and 4 from J, leaving 6 bases between them. The CDR3 has 11 amino acids.